The clone carrying this T cell receptor (beta chain) appeared a few times. This sample is drawn from a study of cytomegalovirus exposure and HLA in healthy donors. 60 Vbeta and 13 Jbeta primers were used in PCR. This table comes from immunoSEQ multiplex PCR, and its TCRdb copy is limited to in-frame clones, with some not included. Among 150,000 to 200,000 clones listed, about 70% were seen once. This CDR3 spans 13 amino acids. V shed 3 bases and J shed 2 bases, with 8 bases lying between them. CDR1 is SQVTM and CDR2 is ANQGSEA in the germline V gene. The chain couples TRBV29-1 to TRBJ1-5; unclear D gene. Sample: PBMCs. The sequence was obtained from a male donor in good health and CMV-seronegative. In nucleotides, the CDR3 is TGCAGCGTTGACTATCAGGGCAATCAGCCCCAGCATTTT. Translated: CSVDYQGNQPQHF. Looking up the rest from reference TRBV29-1 and TRBJ1-5 gives the full variable domain: SAVISQKPSRDICQRGTSLTIQCQVDSQVTMMFWYRQQPGQSLTLIATANQGSEATYESGFVIDKFPISRPNLTFSTLTVSNMSPEDSSIYLCSVDYQGNQPQHFGDGTRLSIL.